These T cell receptor beta chains were read from a single sample in a study of T cells after yellow fever vaccination. TCRdb re-derived calls from the 5' RACE reads in MiXCR, one entry per CDR3 protein. The sample contains 68,000 or so distinct CDR3 sequences, approximately 7.4% of which appear only once. The sample in question was CD8+ T cells sorted from PBMCs, obtained 15 days after the yellow fever booster vaccination. The origin of the receptors is a man aged 25-45 years who received the YFV17D yellow fever vaccine. Each CDR3 is given with its conserved first and last residue. Each record gives: CDR3 protein, CDR3 DNA, J gene, clone size, D gene, V gene. A D gene is named only where the DNA matches it firmly. Rows may omit the clone size; those that give it use once, few, many or a size class.

CDR3aa: CSARPDTIGYTF
CDR3nt: TGCAGTGCTAGGCCAGACACCATTGGCTACACCTTC
j_gene: TRBJ1-2
abundance: many
d_gene: .
v_gene: TRBV20-1

CDR3aa: CASSLGVGSTDTQYF
CDR3nt: TGTGCCAGCAGCTTGGGAGTTGGTAGCACAGATACGCAGTATTTT
j_gene: TRBJ2-3
abundance: .
d_gene: .
v_gene: TRBV5-8

CDR3aa: CASSQVARTSSSYEQYF
CDR3nt: TGTGCCAGCAGCCAAGTCGCCAGGACTAGCAGTTCCTACGAGCAGTACTTC
j_gene: TRBJ2-7
abundance: many
d_gene: TRBD2
v_gene: TRBV4-2

CDR3aa: CASAKGMVNTEAFF
CDR3nt: TGTGCCAGCGCCAAGGGGATGGTGAACACTGAAGCTTTCTTT
j_gene: TRBJ1-1
abundance: many
d_gene: .
v_gene: TRBV27

CDR3aa: CASSSTETSGEQFF
CDR3nt: TGTGCCAGCAGCTCCACCGAGACTAGCGGTGAGCAGTTCTTC
j_gene: TRBJ2-1
abundance: .
d_gene: TRBD2
v_gene: TRBV11-2

CDR3aa: CATGGAVEAFF
CDR3nt: TGTGCCACCGGGGGCGCGGTCGAAGCTTTCTTT
j_gene: TRBJ1-1
abundance: many
d_gene: .
v_gene: TRBV6-2/TRBV6-3

CDR3aa: CASTPSGGVSGANVLTF
CDR3nt: TGCGCCAGCACGCCGTCGGGAGGGGTTTCTGGGGCCAACGTCCTGACTTTC
j_gene: TRBJ2-6
abundance: .
d_gene: TRBD2
v_gene: TRBV5-1

CDR3aa: CASSLWTSGNLYEQYF
CDR3nt: TGTGCCAGCAGCTTGTGGACTAGCGGGAACCTATACGAGCAGTACTTC
j_gene: TRBJ2-7
abundance: many
d_gene: TRBD2
v_gene: TRBV11-2

CDR3aa: CASSLRIYEQYF
CDR3nt: TGTGCCAGCAGTTTACGGATTTACGAGCAGTACTTC
j_gene: TRBJ2-7
abundance: .
d_gene: .
v_gene: TRBV12-3/TRBV12-4

CDR3aa: CATSRDRIAPGFEQYF
CDR3nt: TGTGCCACCAGCAGAGATAGGATCGCTCCGGGGTTCGAGCAGTACTTC
j_gene: TRBJ2-7
abundance: many
d_gene: .
v_gene: TRBV15

CDR3aa: CASRGTDFYEQYF
CDR3nt: TGTGCCAGTAGAGGGACAGATTTCTACGAGCAGTACTTC
j_gene: TRBJ2-7
abundance: many
d_gene: TRBD1
v_gene: TRBV19

CDR3aa: CASSLVGGTGHEQFF
CDR3nt: TGTGCCAGCAGCTTGGTAGGGGGGACAGGGCATGAGCAGTTCTTC
j_gene: TRBJ2-1
abundance: few
d_gene: TRBD1
v_gene: TRBV5-4

CDR3aa: CASTPWGQETQYF
CDR3nt: TGTGCCAGCACCCCCTGGGGGCAAGAGACCCAGTACTTC
j_gene: TRBJ2-5
abundance: many
d_gene: .
v_gene: TRBV2

CDR3aa: CSAPPSGRTYNEQFF
CDR3nt: TGCAGTGCCCCCCCTAGCGGAAGAACCTACAATGAGCAGTTCTTC
j_gene: TRBJ2-1
abundance: few
d_gene: TRBD2
v_gene: TRBV20-1

CDR3aa: CASSRDYYSNQPQHF
CDR3nt: TGTGCCAGCAGCCGCGATTATTATAGCAATCAGCCCCAGCATTTT
j_gene: TRBJ1-5
abundance: many
d_gene: .
v_gene: TRBV7-2

CDR3aa: CASSPTVQETQYF
CDR3nt: TGTGCCAGCAGCCCGACGGTACAAGAGACCCAGTACTTC
j_gene: TRBJ2-5
abundance: many
d_gene: .
v_gene: TRBV7-3

CDR3aa: CASSLISQTGNEHFF
CDR3nt: TGTGCCAGCAGTTTGATCTCGCAAACAGGGAATGAGCACTTCTTC
j_gene: TRBJ2-1
abundance: .
d_gene: .
v_gene: TRBV12-3/TRBV12-4

CDR3aa: CASSLSGAGYNEQFF
CDR3nt: TGTGCCAGCAGCTTATCGGGGGCAGGGTACAATGAGCAGTTCTTC
j_gene: TRBJ2-1
abundance: many
d_gene: .
v_gene: TRBV7-3